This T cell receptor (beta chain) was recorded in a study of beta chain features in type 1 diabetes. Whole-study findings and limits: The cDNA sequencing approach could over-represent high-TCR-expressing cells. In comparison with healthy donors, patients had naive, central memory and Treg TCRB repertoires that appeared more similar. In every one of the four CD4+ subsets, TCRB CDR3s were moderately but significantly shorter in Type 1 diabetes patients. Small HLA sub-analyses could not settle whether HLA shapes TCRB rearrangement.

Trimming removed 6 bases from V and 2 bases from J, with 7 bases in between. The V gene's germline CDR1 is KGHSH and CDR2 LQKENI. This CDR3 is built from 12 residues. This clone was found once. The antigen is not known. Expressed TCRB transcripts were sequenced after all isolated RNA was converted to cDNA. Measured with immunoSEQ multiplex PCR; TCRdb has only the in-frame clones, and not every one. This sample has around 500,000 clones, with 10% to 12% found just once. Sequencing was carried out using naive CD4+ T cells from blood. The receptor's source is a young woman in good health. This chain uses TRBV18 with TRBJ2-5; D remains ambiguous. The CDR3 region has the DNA TGTGCCAGCTCCGAACAGCAAGAGACCCAGTACTTC. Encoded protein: CASSEQQETQYF.